This T cell receptor beta chain was identified in a study of CD8 T cells in ankylosing spondylitis. Library preparation for TCR beta used quantitative 5'-RACE with molecular barcodes. TCRdb ran MiXCR on the 5' RACE reads and lists one entry per CDR3 protein. The sample shows about 39,000 distinct CDR3 sequences, approximately 10% of them seen only once. Study outcomes and limitations: Disease-associated clones were reportedly significantly overrepresented in matched ankylosing spondylitis synovial fluid. There was a TCR beta motif, made of several highly homologous variants, that appeared characteristic of ankylosing spondylitis blood.

This clonotype showed up many times. Its specificity is not known. This CDR3 comprises 14 residues. V dropped 0 bases and J dropped 9 bases, with 13 bases sitting between them. In germline, CDR1 is SGHKS, CDR2 YYEKEE (reference sequence). The chain couples TRBV5-5 to TRBJ2-1; weak D call: TRBD2 (6 bases). What was sequenced was blood, either unsorted or a sorted T cell fraction (not recorded which). This TCR derives from a male donor with ankylosing spondylitis or in good health (not recorded which). CDR3 in amino acids: CASSLGLDWSEQFF. The CDR3 region has the DNA TGTGCCAGCAGCTTGGGACTAGATTGGAGTGAGCAGTTCTTC.